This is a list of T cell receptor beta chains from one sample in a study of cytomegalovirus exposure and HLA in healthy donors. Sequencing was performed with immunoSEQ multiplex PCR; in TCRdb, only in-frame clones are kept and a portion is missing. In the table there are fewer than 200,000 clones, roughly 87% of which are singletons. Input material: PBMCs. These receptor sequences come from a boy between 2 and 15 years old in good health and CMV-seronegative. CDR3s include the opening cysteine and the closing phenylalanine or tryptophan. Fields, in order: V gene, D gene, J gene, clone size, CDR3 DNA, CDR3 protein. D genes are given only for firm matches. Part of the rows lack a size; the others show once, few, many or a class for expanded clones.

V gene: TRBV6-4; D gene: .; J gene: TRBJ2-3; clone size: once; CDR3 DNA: TGTGCCAGCAGTGTAGAACTTTCAGATACGCAGTATTTT; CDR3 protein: CASSVELSDTQYF
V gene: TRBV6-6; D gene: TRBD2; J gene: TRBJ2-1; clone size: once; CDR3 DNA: TGTGCCAGCACCTTCGGGGTAGCGGGAGTATACAATGAGCAGTTCTTC; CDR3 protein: CASTFGVAGVYNEQFF
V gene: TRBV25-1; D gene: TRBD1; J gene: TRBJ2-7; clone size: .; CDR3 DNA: TGTGCCAGCAGTGCACGTCTTCGGGACAGGGGCTCCTACGAGCAGTACTTC; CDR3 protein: CASSARLRDRGSYEQYF
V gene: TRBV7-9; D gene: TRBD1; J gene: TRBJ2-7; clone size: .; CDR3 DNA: TGTGCCAGCAGCCCTCGGGACAGGGGCCCATCCTACGAGCAGTACTTC; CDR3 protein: CASSPRDRGPSYEQYF
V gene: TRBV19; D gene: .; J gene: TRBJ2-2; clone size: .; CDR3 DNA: TGTGCCAGTACCGGGCTTGACAGTACGGACACCGGGGAGCTGTTTTTT; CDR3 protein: CASTGLDSTDTGELFF
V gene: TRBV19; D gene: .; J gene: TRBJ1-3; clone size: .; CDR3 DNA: TGTGCCAGTAGCCATTTTTCCAGGGCTGGAAACACCATATATTTT; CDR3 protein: CASSHFSRAGNTIYF
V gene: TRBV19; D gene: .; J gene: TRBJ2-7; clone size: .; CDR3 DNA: TGTGCCAGTAGTATCTACAGGGGAGGTGTATACGAGCAGTACTTC; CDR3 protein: CASSIYRGGVYEQYF
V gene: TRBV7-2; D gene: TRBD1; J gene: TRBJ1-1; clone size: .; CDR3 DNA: TGTGCCAGCAGCTTAGGGGGACAGCTGAACACTGAAGCTTTCTTT; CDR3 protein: CASSLGGQLNTEAFF
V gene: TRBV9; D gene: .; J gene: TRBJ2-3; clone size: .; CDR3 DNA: TGTGCCAGCAGCGTAGAGGTGGGAGGCGGCACAGATACGCAGTATTTT; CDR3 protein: CASSVEVGGGTDTQYF
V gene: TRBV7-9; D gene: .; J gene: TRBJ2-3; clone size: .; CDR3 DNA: TGTGCCAGCAGCTTAGAGGGGGGGGCGCTTTCCACAGATACGCAGTATTTT; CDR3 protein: CASSLEGGALSTDTQYF
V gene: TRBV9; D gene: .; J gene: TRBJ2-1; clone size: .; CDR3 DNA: TGTGCCAGCAGCGTAGCTACATGGGAAGGGAGCAATGAGCAGTTCTTC; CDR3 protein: CASSVATWEGSNEQFF
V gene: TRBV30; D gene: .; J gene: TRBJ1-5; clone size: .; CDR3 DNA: TGTGCCTGGAGTGGCGCGTTGGTCGGGGACTATCAGCCCCAGCATTTT; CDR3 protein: CAWSGALVGDYQPQHF
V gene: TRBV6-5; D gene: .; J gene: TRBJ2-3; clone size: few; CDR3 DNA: TGTGCCAGCAGTTACTCGGGAGAGAACACAGATACGCAGTATTTT; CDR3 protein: CASSYSGENTDTQYF
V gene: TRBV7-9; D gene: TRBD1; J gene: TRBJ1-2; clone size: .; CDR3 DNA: TGTTCCAGCAGTCGCGGGGGACAGGGGGCCGTTAACTATGGCTACACCTTC; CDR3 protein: CSSSRGGQGAVNYGYTF
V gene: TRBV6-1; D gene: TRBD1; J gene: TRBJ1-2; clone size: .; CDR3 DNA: TGTGCCAGCAGTGGCGACAGGGGGCGACGCAACTATGGCTACACCTTC; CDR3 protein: CASSGDRGRRNYGYTF
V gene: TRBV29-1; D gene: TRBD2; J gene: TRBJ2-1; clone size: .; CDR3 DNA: TGCAGCGTACTTACTAGCGCCTCCTACAATGAGCAGTTCTTC; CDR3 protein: CSVLTSASYNEQFF
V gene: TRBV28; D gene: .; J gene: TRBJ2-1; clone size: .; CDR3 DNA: TGTGCCAGCAGTCATGACCGGAGCTACTACAATGGGCAGTTCTTC; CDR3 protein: CASSHDRSYYNGQFF
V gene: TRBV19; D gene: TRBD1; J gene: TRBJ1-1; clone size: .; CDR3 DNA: TGTGCCAGTAGTATTACAGGGGGTGTTCCTGAAGCTTTCTTT; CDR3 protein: CASSITGGVPEAFF
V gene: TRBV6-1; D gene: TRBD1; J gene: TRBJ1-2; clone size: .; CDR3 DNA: TGTGCCAGTGAGGGACAGGTGCCGTACTATGGCTACACCTTC; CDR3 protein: CASEGQVPYYGYTF
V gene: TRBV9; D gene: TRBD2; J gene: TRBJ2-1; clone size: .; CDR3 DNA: TGTGCCAGCAGCGGGCTAGCGGGAGGGATCAATGAGCAGTTCTTC; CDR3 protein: CASSGLAGGINEQFF
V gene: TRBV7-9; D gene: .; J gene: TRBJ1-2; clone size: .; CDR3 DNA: TGTGCCAGCAGCTTCGAGGGCACCTCCGGCGTGGCCTTC; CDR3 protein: CASSFEGTSGVAF
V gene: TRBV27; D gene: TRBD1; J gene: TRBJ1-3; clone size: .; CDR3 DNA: TGTGCCAGCAGTCCCAGGACAGGTTCTGGAAACACCATATATTTT; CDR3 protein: CASSPRTGSGNTIYF
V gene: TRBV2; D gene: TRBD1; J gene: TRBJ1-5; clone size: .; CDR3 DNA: TGTGCCAGCAGGGAGCCGATGACAGGGGGATGGCAGCCCCAGCATTTT; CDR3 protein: CASREPMTGGWQPQHF
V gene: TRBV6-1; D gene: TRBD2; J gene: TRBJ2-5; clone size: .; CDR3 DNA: TGTGCCAGCAGTGAAGCCCGGGGGGTGGGGCAGTACTTC; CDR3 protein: CASSEARGVGQYF
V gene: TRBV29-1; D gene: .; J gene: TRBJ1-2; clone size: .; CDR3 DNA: TGCAGCGCCGACAGATATGGCTACACCTTC; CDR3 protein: CSADRYGYTF
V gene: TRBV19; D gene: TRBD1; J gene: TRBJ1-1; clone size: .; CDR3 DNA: TGTGCCAGTAGTGTTAGACAGGGGATCCTGAGAACTGAAGCTTTCTTT; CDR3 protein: CASSVRQGILRTEAFF
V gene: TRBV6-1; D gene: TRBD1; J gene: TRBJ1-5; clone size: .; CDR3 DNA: TGTGCCAGCAGTCCGGGGACAGTCAATCAGCCCCAGCATTTT; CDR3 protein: CASSPGTVNQPQHF
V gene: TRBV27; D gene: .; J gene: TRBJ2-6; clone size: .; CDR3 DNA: TGTGCCAGCAGTCACGGGAGTTCTGGGGCCAACGTCCTGACTTTC; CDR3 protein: CASSHGSSGANVLTF
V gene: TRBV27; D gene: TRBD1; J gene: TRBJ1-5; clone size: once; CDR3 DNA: TGTGCCAGCAGTTTATATCCCCGACAGGGGGCTAGTCAGCCCCAGCATTTT; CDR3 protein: CASSLYPRQGASQPQHF
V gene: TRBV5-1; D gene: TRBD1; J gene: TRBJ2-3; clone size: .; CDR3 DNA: TGCGCCAGCAGCTTGTCCGGGACAGGGGAAGATACGCAGTATTTT; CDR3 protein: CASSLSGTGEDTQYF
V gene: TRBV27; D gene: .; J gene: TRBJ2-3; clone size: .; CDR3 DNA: TGTGCCAGCAGTAGAAGGAGGGGGCTGGCAGATACGCAGTATTTT; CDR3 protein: CASSRRRGLADTQYF
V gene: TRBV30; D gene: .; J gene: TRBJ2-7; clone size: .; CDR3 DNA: TGTGCCTGGAGTGGACAGGAAAAGGTGCGTAGCGAGCAGTACTTC; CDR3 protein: CAWSGQEKVRSEQYF
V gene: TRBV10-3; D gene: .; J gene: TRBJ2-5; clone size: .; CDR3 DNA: TGTGCCATCAGTGACCCCGACCAGGAGGGGACCCAGTACTTC; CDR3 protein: CAISDPDQEGTQYF
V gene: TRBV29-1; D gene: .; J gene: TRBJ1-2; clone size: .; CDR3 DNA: TGCAGCGTTATTCCCGAGAACAAGGGGAACTACTATGGCTACACCTTC; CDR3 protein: CSVIPENKGNYYGYTF
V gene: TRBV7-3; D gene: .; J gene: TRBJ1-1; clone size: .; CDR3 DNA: TGTGCCAGCAGCCCGAGGCCCGGGAGCACTGAAGCTTTCTTT; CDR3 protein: CASSPRPGSTEAFF
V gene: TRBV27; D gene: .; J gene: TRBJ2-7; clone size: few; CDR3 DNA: TGTGCCAGCAGCGACAGGACGTTCTACGAGCAGTACTTC; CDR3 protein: CASSDRTFYEQYF
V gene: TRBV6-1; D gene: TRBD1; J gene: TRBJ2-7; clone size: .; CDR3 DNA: TGTGCCAGCAGTGAATATGGGACAGGGTACGAGCAGTACTTC; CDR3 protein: CASSEYGTGYEQYF
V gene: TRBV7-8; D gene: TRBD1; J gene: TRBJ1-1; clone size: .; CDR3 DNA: TGTGCCAGCACTGAACCCAGACAGGGATGGACTGAAGCTTTCTTT; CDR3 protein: CASTEPRQGWTEAFF
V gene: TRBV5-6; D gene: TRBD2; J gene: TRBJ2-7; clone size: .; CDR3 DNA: TGTGCCAGCAGCTTGGCCGGGGGGTTCACGAGGAGAGACGAGCAGTACTTC; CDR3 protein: CASSLAGGFTRRDEQYF